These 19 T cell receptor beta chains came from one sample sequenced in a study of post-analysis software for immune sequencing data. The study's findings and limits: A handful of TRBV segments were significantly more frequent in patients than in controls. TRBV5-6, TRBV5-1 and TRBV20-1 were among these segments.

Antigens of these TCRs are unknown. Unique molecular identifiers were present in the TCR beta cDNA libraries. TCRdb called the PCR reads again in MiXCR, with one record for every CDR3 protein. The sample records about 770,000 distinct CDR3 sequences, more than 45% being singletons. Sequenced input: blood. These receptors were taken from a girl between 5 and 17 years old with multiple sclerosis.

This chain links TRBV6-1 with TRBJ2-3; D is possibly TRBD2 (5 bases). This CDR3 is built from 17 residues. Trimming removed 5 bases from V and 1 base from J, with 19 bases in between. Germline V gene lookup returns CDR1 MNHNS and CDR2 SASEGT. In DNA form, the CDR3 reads TGTGCCAGCAGTACAACCCATGCAGCGGATGGCACAGATACGCAGTATTTT. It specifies CASSTTHAADGTDTQYF.

The CDR3 DNA follows: TGTGCCAGCAGCGTATCTGTCGGGAGGGGGGATGAGCAGTTCTTC. This encodes CASSVSVGRGDEQFF. The V call is TRBV9, the J call TRBJ2-1, with 8 nucleotides matching TRBD2. Per the germline V gene, CDR1 is SGDLS and CDR2 is YYNGEE. V shed 1 base, J shed 8 bases, and the junction held 8 bases outside the gene matches. The CDR3 spans 15 residues.

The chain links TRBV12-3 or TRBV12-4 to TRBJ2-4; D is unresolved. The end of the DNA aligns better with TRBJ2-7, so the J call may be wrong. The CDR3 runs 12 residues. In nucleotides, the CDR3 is TGTGCCAGCAGTTTTGTAAAGTACGAGCAGTACTTC. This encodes CASSFVKYEQYF.

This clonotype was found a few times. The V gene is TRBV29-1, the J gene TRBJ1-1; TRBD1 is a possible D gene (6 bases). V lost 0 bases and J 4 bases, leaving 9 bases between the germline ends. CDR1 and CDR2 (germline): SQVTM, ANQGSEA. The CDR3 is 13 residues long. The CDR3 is CSVEEGGRTEAFF. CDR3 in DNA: TGCAGCGTTGAAGAGGGGGGGCGCACTGAAGCTTTCTTT.

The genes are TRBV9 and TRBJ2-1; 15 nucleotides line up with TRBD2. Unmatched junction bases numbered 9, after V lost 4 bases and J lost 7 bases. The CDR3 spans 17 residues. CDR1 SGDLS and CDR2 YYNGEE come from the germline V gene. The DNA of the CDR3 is TGTGCCAGCAGCATAGGGGGACTAGCGGGAGGTCGGAATGAGCAGTTCTTC. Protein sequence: CASSIGGLAGGRNEQFF.

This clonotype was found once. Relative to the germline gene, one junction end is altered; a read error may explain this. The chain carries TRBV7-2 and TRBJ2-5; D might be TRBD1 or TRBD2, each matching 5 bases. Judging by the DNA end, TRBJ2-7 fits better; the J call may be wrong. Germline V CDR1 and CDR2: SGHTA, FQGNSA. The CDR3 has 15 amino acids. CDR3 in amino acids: CASSWGGSPLGEQYF. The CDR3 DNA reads TGCGCCAGCAGCTGGGGCGGGTCGCCCCTAGGCGAGCAGTACTTC.

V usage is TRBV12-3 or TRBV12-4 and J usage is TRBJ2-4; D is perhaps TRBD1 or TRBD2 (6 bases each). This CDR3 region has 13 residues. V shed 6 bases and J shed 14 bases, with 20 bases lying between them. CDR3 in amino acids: CASSRRGTPGEYF. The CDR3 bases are TGTGCCAGCAGCCGCCGGGGGACACCCGGCGAGTACTTC.

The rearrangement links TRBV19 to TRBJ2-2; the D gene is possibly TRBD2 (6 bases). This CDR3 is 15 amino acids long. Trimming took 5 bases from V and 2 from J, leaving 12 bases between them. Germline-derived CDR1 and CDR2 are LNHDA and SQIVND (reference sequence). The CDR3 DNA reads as TGTGCCAGTAGTCTGCGGCGGGGCAACACCGGGGAGCTGTTTTTT. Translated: CASSLRRGNTGELFF.

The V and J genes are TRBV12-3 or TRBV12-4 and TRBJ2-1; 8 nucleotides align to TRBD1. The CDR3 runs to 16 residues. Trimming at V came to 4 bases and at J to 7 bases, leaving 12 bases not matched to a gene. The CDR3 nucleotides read TGTGCCAGCAGTTCAAAGGGACAGGAGTTCAAGAATGAGCAGTTCTTC. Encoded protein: CASSSKGQEFKNEQFF.

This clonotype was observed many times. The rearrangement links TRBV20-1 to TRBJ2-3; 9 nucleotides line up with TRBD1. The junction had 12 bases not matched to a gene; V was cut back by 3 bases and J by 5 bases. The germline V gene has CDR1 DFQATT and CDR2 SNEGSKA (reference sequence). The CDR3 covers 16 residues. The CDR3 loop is CSASDYGTGPLDTQYF. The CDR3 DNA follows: TGCAGTGCTAGTGACTACGGGACAGGGCCTTTAGATACGCAGTATTTT.

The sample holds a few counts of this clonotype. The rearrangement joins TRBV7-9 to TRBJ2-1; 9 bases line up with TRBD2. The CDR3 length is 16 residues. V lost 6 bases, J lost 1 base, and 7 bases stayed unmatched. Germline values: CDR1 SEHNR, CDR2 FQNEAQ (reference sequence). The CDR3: CASRHSGSPSYNEQFF. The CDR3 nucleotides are TGTGCCAGCAGGCATAGCGGGAGTCCTTCCTACAATGAGCAGTTCTTC.

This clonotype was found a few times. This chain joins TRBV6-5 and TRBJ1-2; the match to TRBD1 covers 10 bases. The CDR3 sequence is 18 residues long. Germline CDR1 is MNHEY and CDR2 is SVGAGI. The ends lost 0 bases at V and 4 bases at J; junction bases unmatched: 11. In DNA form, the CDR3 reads TGTGCCAGCAGTTACTCGATGACAGGGGGCGGGAAGAGCTATGGCTACACCTTC. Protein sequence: CASSYSMTGGGKSYGYTF.

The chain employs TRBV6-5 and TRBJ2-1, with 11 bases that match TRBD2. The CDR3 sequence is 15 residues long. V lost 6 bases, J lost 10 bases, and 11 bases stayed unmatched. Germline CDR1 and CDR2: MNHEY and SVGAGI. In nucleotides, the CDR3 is TGTGCCAGCAGACCCGTAGCGGGAGGGGACGGGGAGCAGTTCTTC. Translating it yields CASRPVAGGDGEQFF.

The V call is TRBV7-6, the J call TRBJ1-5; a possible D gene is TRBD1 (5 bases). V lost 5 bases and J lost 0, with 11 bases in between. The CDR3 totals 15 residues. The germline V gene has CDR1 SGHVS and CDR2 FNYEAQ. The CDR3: CASSLDSYSNQPQHF. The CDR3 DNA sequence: TGTGCCAGCAGCCTTGACAGCTATAGCAATCAGCCCCAGCATTTT.

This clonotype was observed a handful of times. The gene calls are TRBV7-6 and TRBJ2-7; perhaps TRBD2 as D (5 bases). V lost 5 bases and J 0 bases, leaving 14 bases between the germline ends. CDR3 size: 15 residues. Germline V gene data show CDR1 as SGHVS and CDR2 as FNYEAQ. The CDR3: CASSPEAERSYEQYF. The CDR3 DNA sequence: TGTGCCAGCAGCCCGGAAGCGGAACGCTCCTACGAGCAGTACTTC.

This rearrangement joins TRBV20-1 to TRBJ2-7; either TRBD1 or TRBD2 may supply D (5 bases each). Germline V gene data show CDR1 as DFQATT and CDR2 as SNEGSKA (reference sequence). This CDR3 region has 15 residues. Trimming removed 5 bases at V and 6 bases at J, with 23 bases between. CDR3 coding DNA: TGCAGTGCTGGGGCCGGGACCAGCGTTCTTCTCGAGCAGTACTTC. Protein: CSAGAGTSVLLEQYF.

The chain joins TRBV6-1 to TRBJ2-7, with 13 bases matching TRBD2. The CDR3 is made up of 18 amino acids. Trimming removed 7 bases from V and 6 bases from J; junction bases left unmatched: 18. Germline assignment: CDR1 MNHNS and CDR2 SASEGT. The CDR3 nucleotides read TGTGCCAGCAATGGCCTGGGGGGGGCAGGGACTAGCGGGATCGAGCAGTACTTC. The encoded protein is CASNGLGGAGTSGIEQYF.

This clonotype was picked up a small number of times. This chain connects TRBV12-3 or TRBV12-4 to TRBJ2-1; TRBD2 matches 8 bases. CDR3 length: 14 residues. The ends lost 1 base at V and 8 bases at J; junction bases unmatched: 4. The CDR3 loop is CASSLGGLGDEQFF. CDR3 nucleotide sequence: TGTGCCAGCAGTTTAGGGGGACTAGGCGATGAGCAGTTCTTC.

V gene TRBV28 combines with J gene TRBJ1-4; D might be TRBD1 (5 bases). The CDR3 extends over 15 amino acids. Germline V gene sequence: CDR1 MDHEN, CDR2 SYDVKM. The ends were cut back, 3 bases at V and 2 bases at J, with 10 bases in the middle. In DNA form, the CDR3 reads TGTGCCAGCAGTTTCCAGGGCTGGACTAATGAAAAACTGTTTTTT. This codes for CASSFQGWTNEKLFF.